A selection of T cell receptor beta chains follows, all from one sample in a study of CD8 T cells in Susac syndrome. TCRdb fed the immunoSEQ multiplex PCR reads into MiXCR, producing one record per CDR3 protein. The sample includes around 56,000 distinct CDR3 sequences, approximately 94% of them seen just once. Sequencing was carried out using CD8+ T cells from PBMCs. The receptors here all came from a human donor in good health. Both conserved end residues are part of each CDR3. A D gene is named only where the DNA matches it firmly.

D: .
length: 13
J: TRBJ1-2
V: TRBV14
CDR3: CASSLTANYGYTF
DNA: TGTGCCAGCAGCCTCACCGCTAACTATGGCTACACCTTC

D: .
length: 14
J: TRBJ2-7
V: TRBV27
CDR3: CASSIEWQAYEQYF
DNA: TGTGCCAGCAGTATAGAGTGGCAGGCCTACGAGCAGTACTTC

D: .
length: 14
J: TRBJ1-6
V: TRBV27
CDR3: CASSSGTPNSPLHF
DNA: TGTGCCAGCAGTTCCGGGACACCTAATTCACCCCTCCACTTT

D: .
length: 17
J: TRBJ2-3
V: TRBV28
CDR3: CASSFSPSGTPTDTQYF
DNA: TGTGCCAGCAGTTTCTCGCCTTCCGGGACTCCTACAGATACGCAGTATTTT

D: .
length: 16
J: TRBJ1-1
V: TRBV30
CDR3: CAWGTGSHVLNTEAFF
DNA: TGTGCCTGGGGGACTGGGAGCCACGTTTTGAACACTGAAGCTTTCTTT

D: TRBD1
length: 13
J: TRBJ2-7
V: TRBV7-2
CDR3: CASSWGQTYEQYF
DNA: TGTGCCAGCAGCTGGGGACAGACCTACGAGCAGTACTTC

D: .
length: 14
J: TRBJ1-1
V: TRBV5-4
CDR3: CASSSGAENTEAFF
DNA: TGTGCCAGCAGCTCGGGGGCCGAAAACACTGAAGCTTTCTTT

D: .
length: 15
J: TRBJ2-3
V: TRBV9
CDR3: CASSASGVSTDTQYF
DNA: TGTGCCAGCAGCGCCTCAGGGGTTAGCACAGATACGCAGTATTTT

D: TRBD1
length: 12
J: TRBJ1-1
V: TRBV12-3/TRBV12-4
CDR3: CASNRGGTEAFF
DNA: TGTGCCAGCAACAGGGGGGGCACTGAAGCTTTCTTT

D: .
length: 15
J: TRBJ2-1
V: TRBV5-1
CDR3: CASSFIIGQHNEQFF
DNA: TGCGCCAGCAGCTTTATAATCGGACAGCACAATGAGCAGTTCTTC

D: .
length: 13
J: TRBJ1-5
V: TRBV10-3
CDR3: CAIRQGGDQPQHF
DNA: TGTGCCATCAGGCAGGGCGGGGATCAGCCCCAGCATTTT

D: TRBD1
length: 16
J: TRBJ1-4
V: TRBV19
CDR3: CASSTRQGRTNEKLFF
DNA: TGTGCCAGTAGTACCCGACAGGGAAGGACTAATGAAAAACTGTTTTTT

D: .
length: 13
J: TRBJ2-2
V: TRBV11-1
CDR3: CASSFGSTGELFF
DNA: TGTGCCAGCAGCTTTGGGAGCACCGGGGAGCTGTTTTTT

D: .
length: 14
J: TRBJ1-5
V: TRBV27
CDR3: CASSSGGEGQPQHF
DNA: TGTGCCAGCAGTTCGGGGGGGGAGGGTCAGCCCCAGCATTTT

D: TRBD1
length: 14
J: TRBJ1-2
V: TRBV5-1
CDR3: CASSLGTGDYGYTF
DNA: TGCGCCAGCAGCTTGGGGACAGGGGACTATGGCTACACCTTC